This T cell receptor beta chain was sequenced for a study of blood T cells in healthy people across ages. CDR3 length: 15 residues. V was trimmed by 1 base and J by 1 base, leaving 6 bases between them. CDR1 SGHDT and CDR2 YYEEEE come from the germline V gene. Sample-barcoded 5' priming and a J-beta primer mix drove a second PCR of roughly 7 to 11 cycles. Sequencing of every sample gave 2.5 million or more CDR3-containing paired-end reads. TCRdb itself ran the 5' RACE reads through MiXCR, one entry per CDR3 protein. The table records around 800,000 distinct CDR3 sequences, approximately 48% of them present only once. Study-wide points: Per million T cells, TCR beta diversity dropped about linearly as age rose. Unsorted PBMCs prevented conclusive naive versus antigen-experienced comparison.

In regard to this clonotype: Its antigen is undetermined.

Material: blood. The origin of this receptor is a man in his sixties in good health. The V and J genes are TRBV5-6 and TRBJ2-6; D call uncertain. DNA of the CDR3: TGTGCCAGCAGCTTGCGCCAATCTGGGGCCAACGTCCTGACTTTC. It translates to CASSLRQSGANVLTF. Together with reference TRBV5-6 and TRBJ2-6, the CDR3 gives the full variable domain: DAGVTQSPTHLIKTRGQQVTLRCSPKSGHDTVSWYQQALGQGPQFIFQYYEEEERQRGNFPDRFSGHQFPNYSSELNVNALLLGDSALYLCASSLRQSGANVLTFGAGSRLTVL.